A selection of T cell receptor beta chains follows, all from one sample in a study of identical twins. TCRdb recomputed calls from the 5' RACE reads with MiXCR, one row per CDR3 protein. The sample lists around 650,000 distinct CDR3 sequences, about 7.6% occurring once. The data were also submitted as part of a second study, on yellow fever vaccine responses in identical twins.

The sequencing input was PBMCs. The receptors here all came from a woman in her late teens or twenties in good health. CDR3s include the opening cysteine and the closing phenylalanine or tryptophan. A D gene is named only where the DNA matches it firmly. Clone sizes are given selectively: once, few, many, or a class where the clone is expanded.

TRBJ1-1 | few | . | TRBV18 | TGTGCCAGCGTGTCGGGGCAGGTGAACACTGAAGCTTTCTTT | CASVSGQVNTEAFF
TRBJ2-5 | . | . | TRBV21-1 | TGTGCCAGCAGCAAAGCGCTTTCTGGTGGCCCCGACCAAGAGACCCAGTACTTC | CASSKALSGGPDQETQYF
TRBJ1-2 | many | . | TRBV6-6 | TGTGCCAGCAGTTACCTTAACTATGGCTACACCTTC | CASSYLNYGYTF
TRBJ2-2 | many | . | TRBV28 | TGTGCCAGCAGTCCCCCAGGGATCGCCGGGGAGCTGTTTTTT | CASSPPGIAGELFF
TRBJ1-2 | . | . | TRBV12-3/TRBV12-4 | TGTGCCAGCAGTCAGTCTTATGGCTACACCTTC | CASSQSYGYTF
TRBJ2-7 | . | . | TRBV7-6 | TGTGCCAGCAGCCCTATCTCTGGCGGGACTTCCGAGCAGTACTTC | CASSPISGGTSEQYF
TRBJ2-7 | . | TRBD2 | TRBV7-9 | TGTGCCAGCAGCCTCGGGATAGCGGGAGGCGCCTCCGAGCAGTACTTC | CASSLGIAGGASEQYF
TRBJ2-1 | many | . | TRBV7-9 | TGTGCCAGCAGCTTACCGGGGAGCTCCTACAATGAGCAGTTCTTC | CASSLPGSSYNEQFF
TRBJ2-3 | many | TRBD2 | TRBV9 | TGTGCCAGCAGCGTCGGGGCTAGCGGGAGCGGGAATACGCAGTATTTT | CASSVGASGSGNTQYF
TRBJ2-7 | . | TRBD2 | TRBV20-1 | TGCAGTGCTAGAACCAGCGGGAGGGCCCGAGCCTACGAGCAGTACTTC | CSARTSGRARAYEQYF
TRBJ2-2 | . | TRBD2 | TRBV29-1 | TGCAGCGTTGATACGGGGGTAGCGGGAGTTGGTGGGGAGCTGTTTTTT | CSVDTGVAGVGGELFF
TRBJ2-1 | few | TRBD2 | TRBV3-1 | TGTGCCAGCAGCCTGTTGCGGGGGGACCCACAGAACACAGTTGAGCAGTTCTTC | CASSLLRGDPQNTVEQFF
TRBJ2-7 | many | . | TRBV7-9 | TGTGCCAGCAGCTTATCGGACGGCTACGAGCAGTACTTC | CASSLSDGYEQYF
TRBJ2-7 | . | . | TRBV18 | TGTGCCAGCTCACCCCTGGGGGGCGGCCGCGAGCAGTACTTC | CASSPLGGGREQYF
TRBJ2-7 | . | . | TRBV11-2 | TGTGCCAGCAGGGCGTACGAGCAGTACTTC | CASRAYEQYF
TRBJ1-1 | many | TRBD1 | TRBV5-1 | TGCGCCAGCAGCCAGGGACAGGGGGCGGAGAACACTGAAGCTTTCTTT | CASSQGQGAENTEAFF
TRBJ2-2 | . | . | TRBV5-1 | TGCGCCAGCAGCTTACTAGAAAACACCGGGGAGCTGTTTTTT | CASSLLENTGELFF
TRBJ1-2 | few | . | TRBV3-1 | TGTGCCAGCAGCCAAGGCCCAGAACCGTCAGGGGGCTACACCTTC | CASSQGPEPSGGYTF
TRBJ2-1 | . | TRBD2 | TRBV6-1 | TGTGCCAGCAGGGACGGGACTAGCGGTTACAATGAGCAGTTCTTC | CASRDGTSGYNEQFF
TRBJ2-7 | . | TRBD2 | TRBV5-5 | TGTGCCAGTACCGGGAGGGCCGAGAGGTACGAGCAGTACTTC | CASTGRAERYEQYF
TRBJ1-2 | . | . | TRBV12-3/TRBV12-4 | TGTGCCAGCAGTTTAGGGGACACTGTTAACTATGGCTACACCTTC | CASSLGDTVNYGYTF
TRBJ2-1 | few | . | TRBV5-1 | TGCGCCAGCAGCTTGGAGCGGTATTACAATGAGCAGTTCTTC | CASSLERYYNEQFF
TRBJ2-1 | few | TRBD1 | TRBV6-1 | TGTGCCAGCAGTGAAAAAGGATGGGGGCAGGGGGCGTATGAGCAGTTCTTC | CASSEKGWGQGAYEQFF
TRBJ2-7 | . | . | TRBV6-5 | TGTGCCAGCAGTTACTCCATCCCAGCCTACGAGCAGTACTTC | CASSYSIPAYEQYF
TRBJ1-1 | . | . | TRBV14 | TGTGCCAGCACCCGCCTCTCGAACACTGAAGCTTTCTTT | CASTRLSNTEAFF
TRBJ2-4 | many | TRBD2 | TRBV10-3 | TGTGCCATCAGTCTAGGGAGGGCGAACATTCAGTACTTC | CAISLGRANIQYF